The clone carrying this T cell receptor beta chain was recorded a few times. Its antigen is unknown. This sample stems from a study of T cells in localized non-small cell lung cancer. Findings and caveats of the study: Longer overall survival accompanied higher blood T cell density. The highest T cell clonality was in uninvolved adjacent lung, above tumor.

The V gene's germline CDR1 is SGHTA and CDR2 FQGNSA. The V end was cut by 2 bases, the J end by 4 bases, with 6 bases between. The length of the CDR3 is 13 residues. Profiling relied on immunoSEQ multiplex PCR, and the TCRdb table lists in-frame clones only, not all of them. The sample includes approximately 43,000 clones, around nine tenths of them seen just once. The material sequenced was peripheral blood, taken before any cancer treatment. The TCR sequence derives from a female donor aged 60 or older with stage I squamous cell lung carcinoma. The chain employs TRBV7-2 and TRBJ1-5; D might be TRBD1 (5 bases). The CDR3 sequence is CASSLRGNQPQHF. CDR3 nucleotide sequence: TGTGCCAGCAGCTTACGGGGGAATCAGCCCCAGCATTTT.